This T cell receptor (beta chain) was captured by sequencing in a study of blood T cell repertoires in COVID-19. About the study: PBMCs, B-cell-depleted T cells, or T cells were the source of the cDNA or gDNA that made up the material.

In the original workflow: The authors estimated nucleated cell counts from reference gene primer amplification. Using immunoSEQ multiplex PCR, the repertoire was profiled, and TCRdb retains in-frame clones only, with some absent. That table gives V, J and clone size, and the DNA gave D and trimming. This table holds fewer than 200,000 clones, 75% to 90% found once. V gave up 5 bases and J gave up 2 bases; unmatched junction bases: 5. The V gene's germline CDR1 is SGHAT and CDR2 FQNNGV. The CDR3 totals 15 residues. The sequencing input was peripheral blood. This TCR derives from a man aged 55 to 69 with acute or convalescent COVID-19. The chain is built from TRBV11-2 and TRBJ1-2; 10 bases match TRBD1. As DNA, the CDR3 is TGTGCCAGCAGCATCGACAGGGGGCAGAACTATGGCTACACCTTC. It encodes CASSIDRGQNYGYTF.